This TCR beta chain was identified in a study of T cells in tuberculosis. No alpha-beta pairing information exists for these sequences. The method was immunoSEQ multiplex PCR; TCRdb's version includes in-frame clones alone and lacks a portion of them. This repertoire shows about 58,000 clones, approximately 85% found once; its top ten account for less than 25%. Thawed, overnight-rested PBMC were stained with GMM-loaded CD1B tetramer, viability dye and anti-CD3, then sorted. CD1B tetramers were loaded with Rhodococcus equi-derived C32 glucose monomycolate. PBMC for tetramer sorting were first depleted of CD14-expressing monocytes. V was clipped by 3 bases and J by 4 bases, with 12 bases between them. Looked up from germline, CDR1 is LNHDA and CDR2 is SQIVND (reference sequence). The CDR3 has 15 residues.

This sequence was found in an adult woman with latent tuberculosis. The source material was CD1b-GMM tetramer-negative cells sorted from PBMCs. This chain joins TRBV19 and TRBJ1-4; a possible D gene is TRBD1 (6 bases). The CDR3 coding sequence is TGTGCCAGTAGTATGGGGGCAGTACTTAATGAAAAACTGTTTTTT. Translation gives CASSMGAVLNEKLFF.